The clone carrying this TCR beta chain was picked up a small number of times. Its specificity is not known. This entry is derived from a study of cytotoxic CD8 clonotypes in ibrutinib-treated CLL. Study context: Outcomes included around 25 partial and 2 complete responses; after median around 5.5 years, roughly 14 stayed remitted and around 12 progressed.

Sequencing used immunoSEQ multiplex PCR; TCRdb keeps in-frame clones, though not all of them. This sample yields about 44,000 clones, of which over 60% are seen a single time; about 13% belongs to the top ten. General observations from the study: Public clonotypes proved infrequent, and on treatment they shrank or remained steady.

Germline CDR1 is MNHNY and CDR2 is SVGAGI (reference sequence). V was pared by 0 bases and J by 2 bases, with 8 bases between. CDR3 length equals 14 residues. This TCR derives from a human donor with chronic lymphocytic leukemia. Sequences were derived from PBMCs, sampled after 12 months of ibrutinib treatment. The chain uses TRBV6-6 and TRBJ2-7; D gene unclear. CDR3 protein: CASSYSAGTYEQYF. The CDR3, as DNA: TGTGCCAGCAGTTACTCGGCTGGGACCTACGAGCAGTACTTC.